A selection of T cell receptor beta chains follows, all from one sample in a study of cytomegalovirus exposure and HLA in healthy donors. The method was immunoSEQ multiplex PCR; TCRdb's version includes in-frame clones alone and lacks a portion of them. Seen here are 150,000 to 200,000 clones, approximately 80% observed once, and the top ten hold about 2%. The sample taken for sequencing was PBMCs. These receptors originate from a woman in her twenties or thirties in good health and CMV-seronegative. CDR3s include the opening cysteine and the closing phenylalanine or tryptophan. Each record gives: D gene, V gene, J gene, clone size, CDR3 DNA, CDR3 protein. A D gene is named only where the DNA matches it firmly. Clone size appears in some rows only: once, few, many, or a class for an expanded clone.

D gene: NA; V gene: TRBV6-1; J gene: TRBJ1-6; clone size: NA; CDR3 DNA: TGTGCCAGCAGTGAAGGGGGGGTGAATTCACCCCTCCACTTT; CDR3 protein: CASSEGGVNSPLHF
D gene: TRBD2; V gene: TRBV28; J gene: TRBJ2-1; clone size: once; CDR3 DNA: TGTGCCAGCACCCCGGTGCCTCCCTTTGCAGGGACTAGCGGGAGGTACTACAATGAGCAGTTCTTC; CDR3 protein: CASTPVPPFAGTSGRYYNEQFF
D gene: NA; V gene: TRBV28; J gene: TRBJ2-5; clone size: NA; CDR3 DNA: TGTGCCAGCAACCAACCGGGACTGCAAGAGACCCAGTACTTC; CDR3 protein: CASNQPGLQETQYF
D gene: TRBD2; V gene: TRBV5-4; J gene: TRBJ2-7; clone size: few; CDR3 DNA: TGTGCCAGCAGCTTAGGCGGGAGTCAGTACGAGCAGTACTTC; CDR3 protein: CASSLGGSQYEQYF
D gene: NA; V gene: TRBV28; J gene: TRBJ1-1; clone size: NA; CDR3 DNA: TGTGCCACCGAGGGGACACGCGGGTCTTTCTTT; CDR3 protein: CATEGTRGSFF
D gene: NA; V gene: TRBV6-1; J gene: TRBJ1-5; clone size: NA; CDR3 DNA: TGTGCCAGCAGTGCCGACGGGGGGTATAGCAATCAGCCCCAGCATTTT; CDR3 protein: CASSADGGYSNQPQHF
D gene: NA; V gene: TRBV28; J gene: TRBJ1-5; clone size: NA; CDR3 DNA: TGTGCCACTACGGGGTCTAGCAATCAGCCCCAGCATTTT; CDR3 protein: CATTGSSNQPQHF
D gene: NA; V gene: TRBV6-5; J gene: TRBJ1-5; clone size: NA; CDR3 DNA: TGTGCCAGCAGTTCAACAGGGTCTGGCAATCAGCCCCAGCATTTT; CDR3 protein: CASSSTGSGNQPQHF
D gene: NA; V gene: TRBV28; J gene: TRBJ2-7; clone size: NA; CDR3 DNA: TGTGCCAGCAGTTTCTCGGATCTCGGACAGAGTTCCCCGAAATACTCCTACGAGCAGTACTTC; CDR3 protein: CASSFSDLGQSSPKYSYEQYF
D gene: NA; V gene: TRBV7-9; J gene: TRBJ2-7; clone size: few; CDR3 DNA: TGTGCCAGCAGCTTAGGTTTCGGGGGAACCTACGAGCAGTACTTC; CDR3 protein: CASSLGFGGTYEQYF
D gene: NA; V gene: TRBV4-3; J gene: TRBJ2-7; clone size: NA; CDR3 DNA: TGCGCCAGCAGCCAAGATTTTTCGGACGAGCAGTACTTC; CDR3 protein: CASSQDFSDEQYF
D gene: NA; V gene: TRBV28; J gene: TRBJ2-3; clone size: NA; CDR3 DNA: TGTGCCAGCAGTTTCCAGGCGGGCGATACGCAGTATTTT; CDR3 protein: CASSFQAGDTQYF
D gene: NA; V gene: TRBV19; J gene: TRBJ2-2; clone size: NA; CDR3 DNA: TGTGCCAGTAGTATCATCACAGGGAGGGCCGGGGAGCTGTTTTTT; CDR3 protein: CASSIITGRAGELFF
D gene: NA; V gene: TRBV27; J gene: TRBJ2-6; clone size: NA; CDR3 DNA: TGTGCCAGCAGTTTCCTCCGGGACTCCCTAGGGGCTGGGGCCAACGGCCTGACTTTC; CDR3 protein: CASSFLRDSLGAGANGLTF
D gene: TRBD2; V gene: TRBV7-8; J gene: TRBJ2-7; clone size: NA; CDR3 DNA: TGTGCCAGCAGCCATACCTCCGGGACTAGCGACGAGCAGTACTTC; CDR3 protein: CASSHTSGTSDEQYF
D gene: NA; V gene: TRBV10-1; J gene: TRBJ2-3; clone size: NA; CDR3 DNA: TGCGCCAGCAGCAAAGGGACACAGGTGACCGTGGTGGCAGATACGCAGTATTTT; CDR3 protein: CASSKGTQVTVVADTQYF
D gene: TRBD2; V gene: TRBV5-5; J gene: TRBJ2-3; clone size: NA; CDR3 DNA: TGTGCCAGCAGCTTGGTGGCGGGAGGGGACACAGATACGCAGTATTTT; CDR3 protein: CASSLVAGGDTDTQYF
D gene: TRBD2; V gene: TRBV7-2; J gene: TRBJ2-3; clone size: NA; CDR3 DNA: TGTGCCAGCAGCTACGTAGCGGGAGGGCTAACATCAGATACGCAGTATTTT; CDR3 protein: CASSYVAGGLTSDTQYF
D gene: TRBD2; V gene: TRBV28; J gene: TRBJ2-1; clone size: NA; CDR3 DNA: TGTGCCAGCAGTTCACCGGTAGCGGGGGCCTACAATGAGCAGTTCTTC; CDR3 protein: CASSSPVAGAYNEQFF
D gene: NA; V gene: TRBV28; J gene: TRBJ1-2; clone size: NA; CDR3 DNA: TGTGCCAGCAGCTCCTTGTTAGGCTACACCTTC; CDR3 protein: CASSSLLGYTF
D gene: NA; V gene: TRBV15; J gene: TRBJ2-1; clone size: NA; CDR3 DNA: TGTGCCACCAGCAGAGTGGGCCCTCACAATGAGCAGTTCTTC; CDR3 protein: CATSRVGPHNEQFF
D gene: TRBD1; V gene: TRBV11-3; J gene: TRBJ2-3; clone size: NA; CDR3 DNA: TGTGCCAGCAGCTACTCGACAGGGGGTACAGATACGCAGTATTTT; CDR3 protein: CASSYSTGGTDTQYF
D gene: NA; V gene: TRBV10-2; J gene: TRBJ2-6; clone size: NA; CDR3 DNA: TGCGCCAGCACCGACATCTCTGGGGCCAACGTCCTGACTTTC; CDR3 protein: CASTDISGANVLTF
D gene: NA; V gene: TRBV7-8; J gene: TRBJ1-6; clone size: NA; CDR3 DNA: TGTGCCAGCAGCTTAGTGAGGGTGTTGGTTTCACCCCTCCACTTT; CDR3 protein: CASSLVRVLVSPLHF
D gene: TRBD1; V gene: TRBV7-6; J gene: TRBJ1-1; clone size: NA; CDR3 DNA: TGTGCCAGCAGCCTGACAGGGGTTAATGAAGCTTTCTTT; CDR3 protein: CASSLTGVNEAFF
D gene: NA; V gene: TRBV5-6; J gene: TRBJ1-5; clone size: few; CDR3 DNA: TGTGCCAGCAGCTTTGAGGGGGTTCAGCCCCAGCATTTT; CDR3 protein: CASSFEGVQPQHF
D gene: TRBD1; V gene: TRBV7-9; J gene: TRBJ2-3; clone size: NA; CDR3 DNA: TGTGCCAGCAGCCCACGAGGACAGGCGGGTGGGGATACGCAGTATTTT; CDR3 protein: CASSPRGQAGGDTQYF
D gene: TRBD1; V gene: TRBV14; J gene: TRBJ1-2; clone size: NA; CDR3 DNA: TGTGCCAGCAGCCAAGGAATCTCGGGACAGAACTATGGCTACACCTTC; CDR3 protein: CASSQGISGQNYGYTF
D gene: TRBD2; V gene: TRBV5-1; J gene: TRBJ2-3; clone size: NA; CDR3 DNA: TGCGCCAGCAGCTTGGGACTAGCAGGAGATACGCAGTATTTT; CDR3 protein: CASSLGLAGDTQYF
D gene: TRBD2; V gene: TRBV7-2; J gene: TRBJ2-3; clone size: NA; CDR3 DNA: TGTGCCAGCAGCCGTAGCGGGAGGGGCACAGATACGCAGTATTTT; CDR3 protein: CASSRSGRGTDTQYF
D gene: NA; V gene: TRBV27; J gene: TRBJ1-5; clone size: NA; CDR3 DNA: TGTGCCAGCAGTCCAAATACAGGGATGCAGCCCCAGCATTTT; CDR3 protein: CASSPNTGMQPQHF
D gene: NA; V gene: TRBV11-2; J gene: TRBJ2-5; clone size: once; CDR3 DNA: TGTGCCAGCAGCTTAGTCGTACCCCCCCCGGGAACCCAGTACTTC; CDR3 protein: CASSLVVPPPGTQYF
D gene: NA; V gene: TRBV2; J gene: TRBJ1-5; clone size: NA; CDR3 DNA: TGTGCCAGCAGTGAAAGGTCAGGGGTCAGTCAGCCCCAGCATTTT; CDR3 protein: CASSERSGVSQPQHF
D gene: TRBD1; V gene: TRBV5-1; J gene: TRBJ1-6; clone size: once; CDR3 DNA: TGCGCCAGCAGCCCTAGGACGACGGGACAGGGTAATTCACCCCTCCACTTT; CDR3 protein: CASSPRTTGQGNSPLHF
D gene: NA; V gene: TRBV7-2; J gene: TRBJ2-2; clone size: NA; CDR3 DNA: TGTGCCAGCAGCTTACTATTAGTCGGACAGAGCACCGGGGAGCTGTTTTTT; CDR3 protein: CASSLLLVGQSTGELFF